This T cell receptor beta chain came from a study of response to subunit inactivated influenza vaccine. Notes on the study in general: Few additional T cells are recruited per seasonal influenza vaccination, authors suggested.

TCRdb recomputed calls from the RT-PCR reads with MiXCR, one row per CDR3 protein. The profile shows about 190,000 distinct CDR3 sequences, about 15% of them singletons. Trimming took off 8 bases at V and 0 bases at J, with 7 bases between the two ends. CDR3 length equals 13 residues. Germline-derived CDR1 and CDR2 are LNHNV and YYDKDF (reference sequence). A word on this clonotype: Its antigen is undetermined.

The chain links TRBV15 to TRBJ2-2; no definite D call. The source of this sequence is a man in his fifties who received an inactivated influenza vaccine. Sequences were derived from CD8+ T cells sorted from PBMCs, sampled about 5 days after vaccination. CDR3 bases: TGTGCCACCCAAGTCGCGAACACCGGGGAGCTGTTTTTT. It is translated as CATQVANTGELFF.